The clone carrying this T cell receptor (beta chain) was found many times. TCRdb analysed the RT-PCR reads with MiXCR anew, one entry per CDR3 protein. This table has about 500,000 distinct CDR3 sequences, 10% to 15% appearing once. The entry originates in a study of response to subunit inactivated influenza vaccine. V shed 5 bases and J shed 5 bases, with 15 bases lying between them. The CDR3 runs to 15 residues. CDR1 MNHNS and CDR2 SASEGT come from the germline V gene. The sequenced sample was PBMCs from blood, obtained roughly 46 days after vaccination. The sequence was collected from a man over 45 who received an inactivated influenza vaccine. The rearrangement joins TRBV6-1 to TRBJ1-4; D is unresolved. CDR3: CASSKSTLGNEKLFF. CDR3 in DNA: TGTGCCAGCAGTAAGAGCACGTTAGGGAATGAAAAACTGTTTTTT.